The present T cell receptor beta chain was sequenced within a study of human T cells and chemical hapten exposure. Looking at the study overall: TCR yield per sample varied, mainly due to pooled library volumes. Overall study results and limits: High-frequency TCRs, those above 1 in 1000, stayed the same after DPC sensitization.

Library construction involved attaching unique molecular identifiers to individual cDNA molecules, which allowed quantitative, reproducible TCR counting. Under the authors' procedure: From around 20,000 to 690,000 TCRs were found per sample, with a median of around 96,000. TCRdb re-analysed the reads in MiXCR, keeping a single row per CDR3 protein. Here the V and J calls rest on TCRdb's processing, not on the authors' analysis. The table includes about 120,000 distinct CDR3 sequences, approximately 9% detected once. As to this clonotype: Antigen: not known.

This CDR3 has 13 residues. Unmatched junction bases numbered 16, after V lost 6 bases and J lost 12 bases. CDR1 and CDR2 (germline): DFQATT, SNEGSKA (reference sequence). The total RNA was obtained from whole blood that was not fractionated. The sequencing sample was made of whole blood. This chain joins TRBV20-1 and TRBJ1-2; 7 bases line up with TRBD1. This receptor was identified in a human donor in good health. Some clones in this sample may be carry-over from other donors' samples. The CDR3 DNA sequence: TGCAGTGCCCTTCCCCAACAATACAGGGGTAACACCTTC. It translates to CSALPQQYRGNTF.